One sample yielded the 17 T cell receptor beta chains listed below, sequenced in a study of high-grade serous ovarian cancer treatment subgroups. The tumor samples were collected prior to definitive surgery or chemotherapy. Sequencing was performed with immunoSEQ multiplex PCR; in TCRdb, only in-frame clones are kept and a portion is missing. The sample shows some 33,000 clones, over 60% of them seen only once. Sequencing was performed on tumor tissue. These receptors came from a human donor with high-grade serous ovarian cancer.

CDR3 in DNA: TGTGCCAGCAGCTTAGTAGAGACAGGGCGGCGAGGCGAGCAGTACTTC. It codes for CASSLVETGRRGEQYF. The V call is TRBV11-2, the J call TRBJ2-7; 7 nucleotides match TRBD1. Per germline, CDR1 SGHAT and CDR2 FQNNGV. The CDR3 loop spans 16 amino acids. V trimming: 1 base; J trimming: 6 bases; junction bases outside the gene matches: 12.

CDR3 coding DNA: TGTGCCAGCAGCGTAGAGGAGGGGATACATGGCTACACCTTC. This encodes CASSVEEGIHGYTF. V gene TRBV9 combines with J gene TRBJ1-2; TRBD1 might be the D (5 bases). This CDR3 comprises 14 residues. Trimming stripped 0 bases from V and 6 bases from J, with 12 bases between. CDR1 SGDLS and CDR2 YYNGEE come from the germline V gene.

The chain links TRBV28 to TRBJ1-5, with 7 bases fitting TRBD1. The J segment lost 4 bases and the V segment lost 5 bases, leaving 8 bases of the junction unmatched. The CDR3 loop spans 15 amino acids. CDR1 and CDR2 from the germline V gene are MDHEN and SYDVKM. This CDR3 reads CASSVSGTDNQPQHF. DNA of the CDR3: TGTGCCAGCAGTGTCTCCGGGACAGATAATCAGCCCCAGCATTTT.

The chain joins TRBV14 to TRBJ1-2; tentatively, D is TRBD1 (5 bases). With 3 bases removed from V and 6 bases from J, the gap between germline ends came to 14 bases. In germline, CDR1 is SGHDN, CDR2 FVKESK. CDR3 length equals 14 residues. In DNA, the CDR3 is TGTGCCAGCAGCCACAGGGTGGGGCGAGATGGCTACACCTTC. Translated, it gives CASSHRVGRDGYTF.

J is TRBJ2-5 and V is TRBV6-1; 11 nucleotides agree with TRBD2. Germline lookup yields CDR1 MNHNS and CDR2 SASEGT. The V segment lost 6 bases and the J segment 7 bases; nucleotides outside the gene matches: 16. The CDR3 length is 17 residues. The CDR3 protein is CASREQGGTSGSGTQYF. Here the CDR3 DNA reads TGTGCCAGCAGGGAACAGGGAGGAACTAGCGGGAGTGGGACCCAGTACTTC.

The rearrangement uses TRBV28 and TRBJ1-1; 7 nucleotides line up with TRBD1. The junction had 17 bases not matched to a gene; V was cut back by 6 bases and J by 4 bases. CDR3 length: 17 residues. The germline V gene has CDR1 MDHEN and CDR2 SYDVKM. The CDR3, as DNA: TGTGCCAGCAGGCTTTCAACAGGGGTGTCCGGCAGCACTGAAGCTTTCTTT. Amino acids: CASRLSTGVSGSTEAFF.

The rearrangement links TRBV7-6 to TRBJ2-5; D is uncertain. Germline values: CDR1 SGHVS, CDR2 FNYEAQ. Trimming took 0 bases from V and 5 from J, leaving 10 bases between them. The CDR3 is 14 amino acids. The CDR3, as DNA: TGTGCCAGCAGCTTAGCGACGCGATGGGAGACCCAGTACTTC. The encoded protein is CASSLATRWETQYF.

This clone showed up just a few times. The CDR3 sequence: CARSLGGHLSNQPQHF. The DNA for the CDR3 is TGTGCCAGAAGCTTGGGAGGTCACCTTAGCAATCAGCCCCAGCATTTT. The chain is built from TRBV5-3 and TRBJ1-5; D is unclear. TRBV5-3 is designated an ORF whose function remains uncertain. The V gene lost 0 bases and the J gene lost 0 bases, with 10 bases spanning the gap. The CDR3 length is 16 residues.

This chain connects TRBV6-1 to TRBJ2-3; 10 bases fit TRBD1. V lost 7 bases, J lost 4 bases, and 8 bases stayed unmatched. Germline CDR1 MNHNS, CDR2 SASEGT. The CDR3 loop spans 15 amino acids. The CDR3 here is CASTVGDRGPDTQYF. CDR3 DNA: TGTGCCAGCACCGTGGGGGACAGGGGCCCAGATACGCAGTATTTT.

The chain carries TRBV9 and TRBJ1-3, with D uncertain. V was cut by 0 bases and J by 0 bases, with 7 bases left in between. Looked up from germline, CDR1 is SGDLS and CDR2 is YYNGEE. This CDR3 has 15 amino acids. The CDR3 coding sequence is TGTGCCAGCAGCGTAGTAGGAAGCTCTGGAAACACCATATATTTT. It translates to CASSVVGSSGNTIYF.

The rearrangement joins TRBV5-1 to TRBJ1-2; no reliable D call. Germline V CDR1 and CDR2: SGHRS, YFSETQ. CDR3 length equals 13 residues. Trimming removed 4 bases at V and 1 base at J, with 8 bases between. The CDR3 sequence: CASSKDHNYGYTF. The CDR3 bases are TGCGCCAGCAGCAAAGACCATAACTATGGCTACACCTTC.

This sequence joins TRBV5-5 and TRBJ2-1; D gene ambiguous. In germline, CDR1 is SGHKS, CDR2 YYEKEE (reference sequence). The V and J ends lost 0 bases and 6 bases respectively, with 4 bases between them. This CDR3 is 12 amino acids long. For the CDR3, the DNA is TGTGCCAGCAGCTTGGCGACCAATGAGCAGTTCTTC. Translated, it gives CASSLATNEQFF.

Only a few counts were recorded for this clone. V is TRBV5-6 and J is TRBJ1-2; the D is unclear. This CDR3 comprises 14 residues. V was clipped by 0 bases and J by 1 base, with 7 bases between them. Germline CDR1 and CDR2: SGHDT and YYEEEE. CDR3 in DNA: TGTGCCAGCAGCTTGGCCGAGGGTAACTATGGCTACACCTTC. Its translation: CASSLAEGNYGYTF.

The chain carries TRBV29-1 and TRBJ1-2; D gene uncertain. Germline V gives CDR1 SQVTM, CDR2 ANQGSEA. V was shortened by 4 bases and J by 8 bases, with 11 bases between the two germline ends. The CDR3 spans 11 residues. CDR3 nucleotides: TGCAGCGTTGTCTTGCTGCCGGGCTACACCTTC. Protein: CSVVLLPGYTF.

The CDR3 here is CASSLGSILGEQYF. The CDR3 DNA sequence: TGTGCCAGCAGCTTAGGCTCTATCTTAGGGGAGCAGTACTTC. The chain joins TRBV7-2 to TRBJ2-7; D ambiguous. V lost 1 base and J lost 7, with 14 bases in between. Germline V gives CDR1 SGHTA, CDR2 FQGNSA. The CDR3 totals 14 residues.

This chain connects TRBV28 to TRBJ2-7; tentative D call: TRBD2 (5 bases). Germline CDR1 MDHEN, CDR2 SYDVKM. Trimming took off 3 bases at V and 0 bases at J, with 21 bases between the two ends. The CDR3 totals 18 residues. The CDR3 DNA follows: TGTGCCAGCAGTTTGTGGATTAGCGACCGTTCAAGCTCCTACGAGCAGTACTTC. Amino acid sequence: CASSLWISDRSSSYEQYF.

This clone was observed once. CDR3 DNA: TGTGCCAGCCGGTCGGGAGGGGAGAGCTACGAGCAGTACTTC. It codes for CASRSGGESYEQYF. The genes are TRBV6-5 and TRBJ2-7, with 8 bases aligning to TRBD2. Unmatched junction bases numbered 9, after V lost 8 bases and J lost 3 bases. The germline V gene encodes CDR1 MNHEY and CDR2 SVGAGI. This CDR3 is built from 14 residues.